The next 10 T cell receptor beta chains were all read from a single sample in a study of blood T cell repertoires in COVID-19. Measured with immunoSEQ multiplex PCR; TCRdb has only the in-frame clones, and not every one. Here the sample spans approximately 350,000 clones, over 70% being singletons. Sequencing was carried out using peripheral blood. The receptors derive from a woman in her 50s with COVID-19, enrolled during active disease.

DNA for the CDR3: TGTGCCAGCAGCCTTAGGGACAACTACAATGAGCAGTTCTTC. Its protein product is CASSLRDNYNEQFF. The rearrangement links TRBV27 to TRBJ2-1, with TRBD1 as a possible D gene (6 bases). Trimming stripped 6 bases from V and 3 bases from J, with 12 bases between. Germline V gene sequence: CDR1 MNHEY, CDR2 SMNVEV (reference sequence). This CDR3 region has 14 residues.

The rearrangement links TRBV19 to TRBJ2-7; 13 positions match TRBD2. The CDR3 contains 18 residues. Germline CDR1 LNHDA, CDR2 SQIVND (reference sequence). V lost 3 bases and J lost 3; bases outside the gene matches: 11. DNA of the CDR3: TGTGCCAGTAGTATTCAGGCCGGGACTAGCGGGATCTTCTACGAGCAGTACTTC. It translates to CASSIQAGTSGIFYEQYF.

This clone was counted a few times. The chain joins TRBV3-1 (or the pseudogene TRBV3-2) to TRBJ1-2, with D possibly being TRBD1 (5 bases). The CDR3 sequence is 13 residues long. V was clipped by 4 bases and J by 4 bases, with 10 bases between them. Germline V gene lookup returns CDR1 LGHDT and CDR2 YNNKEL (reference sequence). DNA of the CDR3: TGTGCCAGCAGCCCACAGGCTGGCTATGGCTACACCTTC. Amino acids: CASSPQAGYGYTF.

In its sample, this clone was seen a few times. The chain couples TRBV27 to TRBJ2-2; the match to TRBD2 covers 9 bases. This CDR3 has 15 amino acids. The V and J ends lost 7 bases and 0 bases, in that order; junction bases with no gene match: 3. Germline V gene sequence: CDR1 MNHEY, CDR2 SMNVEV (reference sequence). For the CDR3, the DNA is TGTGCCAGCAAAAGGACTAGCGCGAACACCGGGGAGCTGTTTTTT. Translated: CASKRTSANTGELFF.

CDR3 nucleotide sequence: TGTGCCAGCTCCATTACGGGACAGGGCACTGAAGCTTTCTTT. Translating gives CASSITGQGTEAFF. V is TRBV11-2 and J is TRBJ1-1; 9 bases map to TRBD1. The CDR3 runs to 14 residues. The V and J ends lost 8 bases and 4 bases, in that order; junction bases with no gene match: 8. Germline values: CDR1 SGHAT, CDR2 FQNNGV.

This chain connects TRBV7-6 to TRBJ1-3; TRBD1 might be the D (6 bases). Trimming shortened V by 1 base and J by 4 bases, and 14 bases separated the two germline ends. Per the germline V gene, CDR1 is SGHVS and CDR2 is FNYEAQ. The length of the CDR3 is 16 residues. CDR3 protein: CASSLGPTGFGNTIYF. The CDR3 DNA sequence: TGTGCCAGCAGCTTAGGCCCTACAGGGTTCGGAAACACCATATATTTT.

The chain joins TRBV9 to TRBJ2-1; 9 bases are a match to TRBD1. The V gene end was trimmed by 0 bases and the J gene end by 5 bases; junction bases not matched to a gene: 3. The germline V gene encodes CDR1 SGDLS and CDR2 YYNGEE. The CDR3 contains 15 residues. The CDR3 DNA follows: TGTGCCAGCAGCGTAGCTGGGACAGGGCACAATGAGCAGTTCTTC. Translation gives CASSVAGTGHNEQFF.

Written as DNA, the CDR3 is TGTGCCAGCAGGCGACTGGTACACCGGGATAGCTCCTACGAGCAGTACTTC. Amino acids: CASRRLVHRDSSYEQYF. V is TRBV27 and J is TRBJ2-7; D is possibly TRBD2 (5 bases). CDR3 length: 17 amino acids. V lost 6 bases to trimming and J lost 0 bases, with 21 bases between them. Germline loops: CDR1 MNHEY, CDR2 SMNVEV (reference sequence).

V usage is TRBV27 and J usage is TRBJ2-2; no clear D gene. Trimming pared 7 bases from V and 7 bases from J, leaving 10 bases between. The CDR3 spans 12 residues. CDR1 and CDR2 (germline): MNHEY, SMNVEV (reference sequence). CDR3 sequence: CASNNLIGELFF. The DNA for the CDR3 is TGTGCCAGCAACAATCTGATCGGGGAGCTGTTTTTT.

The gene calls are TRBV15 and TRBJ2-2, with unresolved D. Looked up from germline, CDR1 is LNHNV and CDR2 is YYDKDF (reference sequence). CDR3 length: 13 residues. The V end lost 1 base, the J end lost 6 bases, and 6 bases lay between the germline ends. The CDR3 here is CATSRAFPGELFF. CDR3 nucleotide sequence: TGTGCCACCAGCAGAGCATTTCCCGGGGAGCTGTTTTTT.